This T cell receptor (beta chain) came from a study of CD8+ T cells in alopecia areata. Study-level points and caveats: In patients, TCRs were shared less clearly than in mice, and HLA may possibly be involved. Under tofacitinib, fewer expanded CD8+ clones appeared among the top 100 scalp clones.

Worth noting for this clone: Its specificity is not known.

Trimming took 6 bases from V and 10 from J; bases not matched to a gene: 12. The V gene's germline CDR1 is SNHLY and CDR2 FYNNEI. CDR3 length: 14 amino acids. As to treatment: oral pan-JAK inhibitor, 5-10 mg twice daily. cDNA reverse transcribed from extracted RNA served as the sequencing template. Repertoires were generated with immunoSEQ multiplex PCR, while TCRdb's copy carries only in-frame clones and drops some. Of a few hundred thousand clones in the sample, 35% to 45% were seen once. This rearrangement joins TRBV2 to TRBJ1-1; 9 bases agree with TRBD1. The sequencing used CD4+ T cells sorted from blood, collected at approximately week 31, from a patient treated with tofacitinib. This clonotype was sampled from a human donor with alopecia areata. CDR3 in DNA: TGTGCCAGCAGCGCCGGGACAGGGACGATGAGAGCTTTCTTT. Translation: CASSAGTGTMRAFF.